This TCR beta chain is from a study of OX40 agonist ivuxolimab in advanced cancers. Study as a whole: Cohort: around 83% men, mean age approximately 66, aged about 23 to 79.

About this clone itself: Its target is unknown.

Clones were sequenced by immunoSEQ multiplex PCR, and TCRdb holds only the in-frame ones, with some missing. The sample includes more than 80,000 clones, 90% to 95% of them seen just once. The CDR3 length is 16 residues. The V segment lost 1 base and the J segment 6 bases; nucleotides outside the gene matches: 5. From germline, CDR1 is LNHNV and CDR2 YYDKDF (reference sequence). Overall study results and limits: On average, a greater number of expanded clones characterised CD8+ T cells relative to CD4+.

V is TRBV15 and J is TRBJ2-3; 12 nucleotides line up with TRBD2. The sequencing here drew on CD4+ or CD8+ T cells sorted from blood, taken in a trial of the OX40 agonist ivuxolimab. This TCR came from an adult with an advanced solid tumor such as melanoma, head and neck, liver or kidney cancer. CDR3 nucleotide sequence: TGTGCCACCAGCAGAGCCAGGACTAGCGGGATTGATACGCAGTATTTT. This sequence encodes CATSRARTSGIDTQYF.